Below, 10 T cell receptor beta chains from the same sample are listed, as sequenced in a study of cytomegalovirus exposure and HLA in healthy donors. PCR primers comprised 60 Vbeta and 13 Jbeta primers. Profiled with immunoSEQ multiplex PCR; TCRdb holds only in-frame clones, not every one. Seen here are 220,000 or so clones, approximately 79% observed once, and the top ten hold about 1.7%. The sequencing sample was made of PBMCs. These receptors were obtained from a man aged 45-60 years in good health and CMV-seronegative.

Of note for this clone: Other DNA sequences within the sample encode an identical CDR3. This rearrangement joins TRBV5-1 to TRBJ2-1, with 7 bases that match TRBD2. CDR1 is SGHRS and CDR2 is YFSETQ in the germline V gene. The CDR3 runs to 17 residues. The V and J ends lost 4 bases and 2 bases, in that order; junction bases with no gene match: 12. CDR3 sequence (DNA): TGCGCCAGCAGCCCCTCCAGATCCCGGGGGGCCTACAATGAGCAGTTCTTC. Its protein product is CASSPSRSRGAYNEQFF.

This chain links TRBV7-9 with TRBJ2-7, with D possibly being TRBD2 (5 bases). Trimming removed 2 bases at V and 1 base at J, with 9 bases between. The CDR3 totals 14 residues. CDR1 is SEHNR and CDR2 is FQNEAQ in the germline V gene (reference sequence). The CDR3 nucleotides read TGTGCCAGCAGCTTATATCCGGGATCCTACGAGCAGTACTTC. It is translated as CASSLYPGSYEQYF.

The chain recombines TRBV28 with TRBJ2-5, with a weak D call TRBD2 (6 bases). Germline V lookup: CDR1 MDHEN, CDR2 SYDVKM. CDR3 length equals 14 residues. The germline V and J ends were trimmed by 6 bases and 0 bases, with 11 bases remaining between them. CDR3 amino acids: CASRAWGDQETQYF. CDR3 DNA sequence: TGTGCCAGCAGGGCGTGGGGGGACCAAGAGACCCAGTACTTC.

This chain links TRBV28 with TRBJ1-4; D ambiguous. V shed 4 bases and J shed 8 bases, with 14 bases lying between them. The CDR3 length is 14 residues. Germline-derived CDR1 and CDR2 are MDHEN and SYDVKM. The CDR3 sequence: CASSSPVGSEKLFF. The DNA of the CDR3 is TGTGCCAGCAGTTCCCCCGTGGGCAGCGAAAAACTGTTTTTT.

This chain links TRBV7-6 with TRBJ2-3, with 9 bases aligning to TRBD2. Unmatched junction bases numbered 5, after V lost 4 bases and J lost 3 bases. CDR1 is SGHVS and CDR2 is FNYEAQ in the germline V gene. This CDR3 contains 15 residues. The CDR3 DNA follows: TGTGCCAGCAGCTCAAGACTAGCGGCAACAGATACGCAGTATTTT. Amino acid sequence: CASSSRLAATDTQYF.

The chain carries TRBV7-2 and TRBJ1-2, with D unclear. Germline CDR1 and CDR2: SGHTA and FQGNSA. The germline V and J ends were trimmed by 1 base and 8 bases, with 5 bases remaining between them. The CDR3 covers 11 residues. CDR3 in amino acids: CASSLVFGYTF. Here the CDR3 DNA reads TGTGCCAGCAGCTTAGTCTTCGGCTACACCTTC.

This clone appeared a single time. The chain links TRBV18 to TRBJ1-4, with TRBD1 matching 9 bases. Germline lookup yields CDR1 KGHSH and CDR2 LQKENI. V dropped 1 base and J dropped 10; count of bases not matched to a gene: 7. The CDR3 has 15 residues. CDR3 sequence (DNA): TGTGCCAGCTCACCACGTGGGACAGGGATGGGAAAACTGTTTTTT. Translating gives CASSPRGTGMGKLFF. The whole variable domain, remainder taken from reference TRBV18 and TRBJ1-4, is NAGVMQNPRHLVRRRGQEARLRCSPMKGHSHVYWYRQLPEEGLKFMVYLQKENIIDESGMPKERFSAEFPKEGPSILRIQQVVRGDSAAYFCASSPRGTGMGKLFFGSGTQLSVL.

Remarks on this clone: A junction end diverges from the germline sequence, so it may reflect a read error. The chain uses TRBV30 and TRBJ1-5; possible D gene TRBD1, 5 bases. This CDR3 contains 13 residues. The germline V gene has CDR1 GTSNPN and CDR2 SVGIG (reference sequence). In nucleotides, the CDR3 is TGTGCCTGGAGTGCTGACAGCAATCAACCCCAGCATTTT. As protein: CAWSADSNQPQHF.

The rearrangement links TRBV29-1 to TRBJ2-5; D may be TRBD2 (7 bases). With the DNA end fitting TRBJ2-7 better, the J assignment may be wrong. This CDR3 spans 16 amino acids. Germline lookup yields CDR1 SQVTM and CDR2 ANQGSEA. Written as DNA, the CDR3 is TGCAGCGTTGAATCTGTTTCGGGGGGCAGGGATTACGAGCAGTACTTC. Encoded protein: CSVESVSGGRDYEQYF.

This sequence joins TRBV4-2 and TRBJ2-7; D ambiguous. V lost 1 base to trimming and J lost 0 bases, with 10 bases between them. From germline, CDR1 is LGHNA and CDR2 YNFKEQ. This CDR3 comprises 15 residues. The CDR3 DNA is TGTGCCAGCAGCCAAGCGAGGTCACCCTCCTACGAGCAGTACTTC. Protein product: CASSQARSPSYEQYF.